This TCR beta chain is drawn from a study of blood T cell repertoires in COVID-19. This clone was seen only a few times. Clones were read by immunoSEQ multiplex PCR, and TCRdb kept only the in-frame ones, dropping some. The sample contains 150,000 to 200,000 clones, about 88% of which appear only once. Trimming removed 1 base from V and 3 bases from J, with 16 bases in between. CDR1 is MGHRA and CDR2 is YSYEKL in the germline V gene. The CDR3 is made up of 17 amino acids. V gene TRBV4-1 combines with J gene TRBJ1-5; D is undetermined. The specimen sequenced was peripheral blood. The TCR sequence derives from a woman aged 80 or older in a cohort sampled during active or convalescent COVID-19. The CDR3 region is CASSQGMAFGINQPQHF. The DNA for the CDR3 is TGCGCCAGCAGCCAAGGCATGGCCTTCGGGATCAATCAGCCCCAGCATTTT.